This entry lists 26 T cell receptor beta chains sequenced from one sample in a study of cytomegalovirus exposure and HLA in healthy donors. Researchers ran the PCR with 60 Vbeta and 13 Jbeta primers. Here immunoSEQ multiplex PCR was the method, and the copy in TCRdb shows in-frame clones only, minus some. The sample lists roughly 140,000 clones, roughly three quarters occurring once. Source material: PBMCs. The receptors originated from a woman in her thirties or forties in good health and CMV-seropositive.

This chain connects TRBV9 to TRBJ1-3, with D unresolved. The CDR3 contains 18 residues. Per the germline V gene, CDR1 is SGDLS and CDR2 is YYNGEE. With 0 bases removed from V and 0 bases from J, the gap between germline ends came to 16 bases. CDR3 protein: CASSVGAYGAFSGNTIYF. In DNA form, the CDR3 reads TGTGCCAGCAGCGTAGGGGCCTACGGCGCATTCTCTGGAAACACCATATATTTT.

The CDR3 DNA is TGCAGCGTTGAACGTCAGCGGGGGTCCACCCAAGGGTTCTTC. Protein sequence: CSVERQRGSTQGFF. This chain joins TRBV29-1 and TRBJ2-1; 8 bases fit TRBD2. Germline-derived CDR1 and CDR2 are SQVTM and ANQGSEA. J was trimmed by 15 bases and V by 2 bases; bases with no gene match: 15. The CDR3 is 14 residues long.

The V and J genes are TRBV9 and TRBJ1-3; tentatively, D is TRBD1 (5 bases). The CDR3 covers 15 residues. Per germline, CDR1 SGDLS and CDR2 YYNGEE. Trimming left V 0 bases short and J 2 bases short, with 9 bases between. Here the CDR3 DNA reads TGTGCCAGCAGCGTAGTTGGGGGGACTGGAAACACCATATATTTT. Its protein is CASSVVGGTGNTIYF.

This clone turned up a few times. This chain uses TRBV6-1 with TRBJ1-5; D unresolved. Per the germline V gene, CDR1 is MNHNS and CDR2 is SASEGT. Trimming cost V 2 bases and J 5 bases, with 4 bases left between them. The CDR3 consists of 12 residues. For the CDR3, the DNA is TGTGCCAGCAGTGAATCGGATCAGCCCCAGCATTTT. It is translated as CASSESDQPQHF.

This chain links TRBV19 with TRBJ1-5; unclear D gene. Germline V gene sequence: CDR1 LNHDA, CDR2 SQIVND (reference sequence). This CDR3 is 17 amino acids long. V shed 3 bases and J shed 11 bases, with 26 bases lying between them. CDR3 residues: CASSIPRGSPHGSAQHF. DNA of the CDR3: TGTGCCAGTAGTATTCCAAGAGGCAGCCCTCACGGGTCGGCCCAGCATTTT.

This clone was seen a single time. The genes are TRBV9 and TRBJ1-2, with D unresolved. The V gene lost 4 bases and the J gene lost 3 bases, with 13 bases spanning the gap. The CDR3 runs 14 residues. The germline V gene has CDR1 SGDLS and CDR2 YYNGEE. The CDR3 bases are TGTGCCAGCAGCTTCTCACCCGTAGACTATGGCTACACCTTC. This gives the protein CASSFSPVDYGYTF.

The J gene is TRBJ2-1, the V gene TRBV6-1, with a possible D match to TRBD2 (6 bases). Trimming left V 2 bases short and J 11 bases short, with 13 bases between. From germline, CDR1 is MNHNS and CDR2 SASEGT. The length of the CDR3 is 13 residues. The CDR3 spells CASSEPGGGKQFF. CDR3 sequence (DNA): TGTGCCAGCAGTGAACCAGGAGGAGGGAAGCAGTTCTTC.

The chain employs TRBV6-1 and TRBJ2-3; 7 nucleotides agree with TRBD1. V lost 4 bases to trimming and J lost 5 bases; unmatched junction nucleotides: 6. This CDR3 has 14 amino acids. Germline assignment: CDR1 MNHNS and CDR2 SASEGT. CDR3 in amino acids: CASSARQGVDTQYF. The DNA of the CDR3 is TGTGCCAGCAGTGCGAGACAGGGAGTAGATACGCAGTATTTT.

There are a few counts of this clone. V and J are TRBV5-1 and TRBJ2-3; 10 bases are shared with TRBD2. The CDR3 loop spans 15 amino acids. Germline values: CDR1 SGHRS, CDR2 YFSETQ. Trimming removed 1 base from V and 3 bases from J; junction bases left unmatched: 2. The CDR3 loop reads CASSLLAGETDTQYF. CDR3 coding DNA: TGCGCCAGCAGCTTGCTAGCGGGGGAGACAGATACGCAGTATTTT.

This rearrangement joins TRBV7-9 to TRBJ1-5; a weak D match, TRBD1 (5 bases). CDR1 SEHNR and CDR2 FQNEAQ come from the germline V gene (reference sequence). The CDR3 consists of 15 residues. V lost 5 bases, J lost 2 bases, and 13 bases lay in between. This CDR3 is CASSPGDSGNQPQHF. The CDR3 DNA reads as TGTGCCAGCAGCCCCGGCGACAGTGGCAATCAGCCCCAGCATTTT.

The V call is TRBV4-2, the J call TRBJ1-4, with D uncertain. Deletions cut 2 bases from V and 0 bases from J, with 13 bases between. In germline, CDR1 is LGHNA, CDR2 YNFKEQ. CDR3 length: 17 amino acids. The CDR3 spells CASSQMLAAATNEKLFF. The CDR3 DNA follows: TGTGCCAGCAGCCAAATGCTCGCGGCTGCAACTAATGAAAAACTGTTTTTT.

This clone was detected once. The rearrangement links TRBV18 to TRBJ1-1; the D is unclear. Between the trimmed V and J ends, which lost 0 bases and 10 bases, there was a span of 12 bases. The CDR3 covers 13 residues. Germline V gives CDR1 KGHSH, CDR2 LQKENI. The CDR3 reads CASSPPAPPGAFF. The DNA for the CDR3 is TGTGCCAGCTCACCACCGGCCCCGCCGGGAGCTTTCTTT.

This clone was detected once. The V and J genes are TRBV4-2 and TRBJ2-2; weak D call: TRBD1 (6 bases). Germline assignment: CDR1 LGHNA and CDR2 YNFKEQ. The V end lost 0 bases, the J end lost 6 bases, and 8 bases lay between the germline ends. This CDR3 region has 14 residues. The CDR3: CASSQEQGAGELFF. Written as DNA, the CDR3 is TGTGCCAGCAGCCAAGAACAGGGAGCCGGGGAGCTGTTTTTT.

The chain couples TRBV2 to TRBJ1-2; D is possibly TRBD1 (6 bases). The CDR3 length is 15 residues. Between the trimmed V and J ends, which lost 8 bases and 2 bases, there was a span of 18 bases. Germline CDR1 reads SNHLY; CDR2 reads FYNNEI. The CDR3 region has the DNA TGTGCCAGCCTCAAGGACAGTCCTATAAACTATGGCTACACCTTC. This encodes CASLKDSPINYGYTF.

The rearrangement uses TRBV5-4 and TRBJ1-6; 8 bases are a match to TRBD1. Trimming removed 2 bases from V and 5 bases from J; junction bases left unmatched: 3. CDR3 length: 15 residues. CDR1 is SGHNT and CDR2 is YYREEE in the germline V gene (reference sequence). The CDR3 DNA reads TGTGCCAGCAGCTTCCAGGACAGGGATAATTCACCCCTCCACTTT. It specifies CASSFQDRDNSPLHF.

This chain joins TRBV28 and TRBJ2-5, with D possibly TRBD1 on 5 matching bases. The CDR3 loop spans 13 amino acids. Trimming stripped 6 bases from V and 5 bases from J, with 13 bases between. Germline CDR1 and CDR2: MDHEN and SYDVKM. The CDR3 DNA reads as TGTGCCAGCAGGACTCAGGGAAGGGAGACCCAGTACTTC. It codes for CASRTQGRETQYF.

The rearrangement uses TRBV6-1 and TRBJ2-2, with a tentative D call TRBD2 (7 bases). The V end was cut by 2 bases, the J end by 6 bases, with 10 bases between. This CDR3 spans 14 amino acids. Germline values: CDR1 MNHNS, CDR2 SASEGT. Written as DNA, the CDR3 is TGTGCCAGCAGTGAAAGGGGGGGGGCCGGGGAGCTGTTTTTT. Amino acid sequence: CASSERGGAGELFF.

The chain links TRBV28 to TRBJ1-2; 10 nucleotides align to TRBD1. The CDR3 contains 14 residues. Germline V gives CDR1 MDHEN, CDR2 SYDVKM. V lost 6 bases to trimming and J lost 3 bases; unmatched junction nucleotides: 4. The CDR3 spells CASSMTGGHYGYTF. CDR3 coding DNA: TGTGCCAGCAGCATGACAGGGGGCCACTATGGCTACACCTTC.

In DNA form, the CDR3 reads TGTGCCAGCAGCCCCACAGGAATCTCTGGAAACACCATATATTTT. As protein: CASSPTGISGNTIYF. This sequence joins TRBV7-9 and TRBJ1-3; possibly TRBD1 for D (5 bases). The V gene's germline CDR1 is SEHNR and CDR2 FQNEAQ (reference sequence). Trimming stripped 5 bases from V and 0 bases from J, with 11 bases between. The CDR3 is 15 residues long.

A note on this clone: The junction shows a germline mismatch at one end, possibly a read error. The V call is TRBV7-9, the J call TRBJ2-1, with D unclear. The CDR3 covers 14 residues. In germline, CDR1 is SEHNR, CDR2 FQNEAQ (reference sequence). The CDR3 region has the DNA TGTTCCAGCAGCTTAAGCCCATTCGGGAATGAGCAGTTCTTC. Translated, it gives CSSSLSPFGNEQFF. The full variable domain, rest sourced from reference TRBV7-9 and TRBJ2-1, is DTGVSQNPRHKITKRGQNVTFRCDPISEHNRLYWYRQTLGQGPEFLTYFQNEAQLEKSRLLSDRFSAERPKGSFSTLEIQRTEQGDSAMYLCSSSLSPFGNEQFFGPGTRLTVL.

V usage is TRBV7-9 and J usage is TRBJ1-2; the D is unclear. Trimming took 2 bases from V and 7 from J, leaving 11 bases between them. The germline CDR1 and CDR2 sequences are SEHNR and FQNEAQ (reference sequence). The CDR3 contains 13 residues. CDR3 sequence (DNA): TGTGCCAGCAGCTTAAATCAGGCGGGTGGCTACACCTTC. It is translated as CASSLNQAGGYTF.

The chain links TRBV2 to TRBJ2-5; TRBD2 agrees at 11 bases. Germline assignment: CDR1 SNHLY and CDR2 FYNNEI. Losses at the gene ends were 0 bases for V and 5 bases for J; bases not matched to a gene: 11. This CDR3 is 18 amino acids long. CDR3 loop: CASSEALRSGGVRETQYF. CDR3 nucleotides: TGTGCCAGCAGTGAAGCGCTTCGTAGCGGGGGGGTCCGTGAGACCCAGTACTTC.

The CDR3 bases are TGTGCCAGCAGTCGACCTCCGGGACAGGGCAATGAGCAGTTCTTC. Its protein is CASSRPPGQGNEQFF. The rearrangement links TRBV6-5 to TRBJ2-1, with TRBD1 identical over 9 bases. CDR1 MNHEY and CDR2 SVGAGI come from the germline V gene. The CDR3 loop spans 15 amino acids. J lost 6 bases, V lost 5 bases, and 8 bases had no gene match.

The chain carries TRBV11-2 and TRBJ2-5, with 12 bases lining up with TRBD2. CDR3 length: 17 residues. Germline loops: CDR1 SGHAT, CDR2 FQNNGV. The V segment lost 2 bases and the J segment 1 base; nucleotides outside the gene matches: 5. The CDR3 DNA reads TGTGCCAGCAGCTTATCACTAGCGGGGGGCTCCCAAGAGACCCAGTACTTC. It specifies CASSLSLAGGSQETQYF.

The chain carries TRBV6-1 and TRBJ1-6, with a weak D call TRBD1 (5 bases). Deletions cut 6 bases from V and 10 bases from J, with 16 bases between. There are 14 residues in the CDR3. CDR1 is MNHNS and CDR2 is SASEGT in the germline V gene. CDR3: CASSLGGGFSPLHF. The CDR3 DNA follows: TGTGCCAGCAGCCTGGGGGGGGGATTCTCACCCCTCCACTTT.

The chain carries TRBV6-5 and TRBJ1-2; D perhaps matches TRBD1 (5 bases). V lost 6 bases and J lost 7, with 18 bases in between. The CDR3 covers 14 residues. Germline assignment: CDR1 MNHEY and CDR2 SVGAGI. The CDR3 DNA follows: TGTGCCAGCAGGGAGGCGGGGGTAAGGGGTGGCTACACCTTC. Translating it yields CASREAGVRGGYTF.